Each of the 5 T cell receptor beta chains below was sequenced from the same sample in a study of post-analysis software for immune sequencing data. TCR beta cDNA libraries had unique molecular identifiers. TCRdb re-called the PCR reads with MiXCR, one entry per CDR3 protein. The table records some 890,000 distinct CDR3 sequences, approximately 53% of them present only once. Findings and caveats of the study: Several TRBV segments were more frequent in patients than controls; TRBV5-6, TRBV5-1 and TRBV20-1 belonged to this group.

Antigens for these TCRs are unknown. The sample taken for sequencing was blood. The receptors here all came from a girl aged 5-17 years with multiple sclerosis.

This clonotype was detected a few times. The rearrangement links TRBV5-4 to TRBJ2-5, with TRBD2 as a possible D gene (6 bases). The V end lost 1 base, the J end lost 4 bases, and 20 bases lay between the germline ends. The CDR3 is 17 amino acids. In germline, CDR1 is SGHNT, CDR2 YYREEE (reference sequence). The CDR3 reads CASSLSRASDFGETQYF. The CDR3 bases are TGTGCCAGCAGCTTGTCCCGTGCTAGCGATTTTGGAGAGACCCAGTACTTC.

This clonotype was detected a few times. This chain links TRBV12-3 or TRBV12-4 with TRBJ2-1; D is possibly TRBD1 (5 bases). V gave up 1 base and J gave up 14 bases, with 15 bases separating them. The CDR3 consists of 13 residues. CDR3 amino acids: CASSLVSGAGKFF. CDR3 coding DNA: TGTGCCAGCAGTTTAGTCTCTGGGGCAGGGAAGTTCTTC.

This clonotype showed up just a few times. V and J are TRBV29-1 and TRBJ2-7; 11 bases are a match to TRBD2. Unmatched junction bases numbered 6, after V lost 2 bases and J lost 0 bases. This CDR3 region has 16 residues. Germline CDR1 reads SQVTM; CDR2 reads ANQGSEA. The CDR3 DNA sequence: TGCAGCGTTGAATCCGAAACTAGCGGGAGCTCCTACGAGCAGTACTTC. This translates into CSVESETSGSSYEQYF.

This rearrangement joins TRBV6-5 to TRBJ2-4, with D possibly TRBD2 on 5 matching bases. Trimming removed 5 bases at V and 2 bases at J, with 13 bases between. This CDR3 is built from 15 residues. Looked up from germline, CDR1 is MNHEY and CDR2 is SVGAGI. This CDR3 reads CASSDGGPPKNIQYF. CDR3 DNA: TGTGCCAGCAGTGACGGAGGACCCCCCAAAAACATTCAGTACTTC.

V is TRBV5-6 and J is TRBJ2-3; D may correspond to TRBD1 or TRBD2 (5 bases each). The CDR3 is 15 residues long. In germline, CDR1 is SGHDT, CDR2 YYEEEE. With 5 bases removed from V and 2 bases from J, the gap between germline ends came to 15 bases. CDR3 sequence reads: CASSYGTAPTDTQYF. The DNA for the CDR3 is TGTGCCAGCAGTTATGGGACCGCCCCCACAGATACGCAGTATTTT.